The source of this TCR beta chain is a study of cytomegalovirus exposure and HLA in healthy donors. Study details: Samples from HLA-typed donors yielded around 85 million unique TCRs in an early data release.

About this clone itself: What it binds is not known.

Study-wide results and caveats: A later analysis linked a missense DCLRE1C variant to TCR beta V- and J-gene trimming. The authors assumed roughly uniform sequencing depth across donors for presence/absence analyses. Cytomegalovirus-associated status was assigned to 150 or so TCR beta chains.

Trimming at V came to 4 bases and at J to 4 bases, leaving 6 bases not matched to a gene. Looked up from germline, CDR1 is SGHNT and CDR2 is YYREEE (reference sequence). The CDR3 is 15 residues long. Primers for the PCR totalled 60 Vbeta and 13 Jbeta. Only in-frame clones appear in the TCRdb table, and some are missing; sequencing was by immunoSEQ multiplex PCR. In the table there are over 110,000 clones, 82% of which are singletons. The sequenced material came from PBMCs. The clonotype was recovered from a male donor in good health and CMV-seronegative. The chain has TRBV5-4 and TRBJ2-2; 8 bases align to TRBD1. CDR3: CASSDNTGGTGELFF. CDR3 nucleotide sequence: TGTGCCAGCAGCGACAACACAGGGGGCACCGGGGAGCTGTTTTTT.